This T cell receptor beta chain was found in a study of blood T cell repertoires in COVID-19. Across the whole study: The United States, Italy and Spain provided the acute and convalescent COVID-19 samples. Nucleic acid was either cDNA or gDNA, and it came from T cells, B-cell-depleted T cells, or PBMCs.

Seattle-derived patients entered the study during active infection and were followed longitudinally. Per germline, CDR1 SGHKS and CDR2 YYEKEE (reference sequence). V shed 0 bases and J 6 bases; nucleotides not matched to a gene: 6. This CDR3 has 15 amino acids. Original methodology: Cell counts per sample came from amplifying reference gene primers. Generated by immunoSEQ multiplex PCR, the TCRdb table keeps only in-frame clones and is missing some. V, J and clone size were drawn from that table, and D and trimming were deduced from the DNA. Seen here are about 190,000 clones, 82% observed once, and the top ten hold approximately 8.1%.

The receptor comes from a woman aged 60-75 years with COVID-19, enrolled during active disease. The specimen sequenced was peripheral blood. J is TRBJ2-5 and V is TRBV5-5; 9 bases are shared with TRBD1. For the CDR3, the DNA is TGTGCCAGCAGCTTGGAGGGACAGGGTGTCAAGACCCAGTACTTC. Protein sequence: CASSLEGQGVKTQYF.